This T cell receptor beta chain emerged from a study of blood T cell repertoires in COVID-19 (dated by TCRdb to the early 2020s). Broadly, across the study: Collaborator samples came from the United States, Italy and Spain and covered acute and convalescent phases of COVID-19. HLA class I and class II types, where available, came from metadata supplied by the sample provider rather than from assay-based typing. The material from the prospective study consisted of cDNA or gDNA derived from T cells, B-cell-depleted T cells, or PBMCs. The repertoires were made available in a free public database intended to serve as a resource for research on the immune response to SARS-CoV-2. Subjects who had been exposed to COVID-19, were actively infected with it, or had recovered from it provided the deeply sampled blood TCRbeta repertoires that made up the dataset. Sample metadata almost always included a de-identified subject ID, COVID-19 status, age in years and sex. Samples were obtained from the ongoing ImmuneRACE study (first 160 participants) and from approximately 1,200 subjects provided by 6 global collaborators. General conclusions and limits of the study: How much clinical and demographic metadata was included differed by source and by participant, and the metadata was provided uncurated.

The cysteine opens and the phenylalanine closes a CDR3 of 13 amino acids. Of all the DNA, just the CDR3 is kept, 39 bases in frame from base 1. After removal of 4 bases from V and 5 bases from J, the junction retains 1 base not matched to a gene. CDR1 and CDR2 (MNHEY, SMNVEV) derive from the germline V gene (reference sequence). Enrolling through a virtual design, the prospective study's participants ranged in age from roughly 18 to 90 years and lived across about two dozen United States geographic areas. In the prospective study, cohorts were assigned on the basis of participant-reported clinical history obtained from a screening survey and a study questionnaire. Recovered participants in ImmuneRACE Cohort 3 were defined by two consecutive negative NP/OP PCR tests, clearance by a healthcare professional, or resolution of symptoms. In the prospective study, mobile phlebotomists collected whole blood, serum and a nasopharyngeal or oropharyngeal swab from each participant. Participants in the prospective study had the option to provide additional blood draws and questionnaires over an approximately 2-month period. Prospective study blood samples were shipped either frozen or at room temperature before DNA extraction.

With regard to this clone: Its antigen is currently not known. The sample holds no much larger clone one base away, and base qualities are not on file.

The immunoSEQ Assay, a bias-controlled multiplex PCR, was used to amplify TCRbeta CDR3 regions from genomic DNA. As for the original processing: Within the assay, amplification of reference gene primers was used to estimate how many nucleated cells each sample contained. To quantify the absolute abundance of each unique TCRbeta CDR3 rearrangement, sequence reads were collapsed and filtered. Productive Simpson clonality was computed per sample as the square root of Simpson's diversity index over productive rearrangements. In its TCRdb copy, this immuneACCESS table keeps in-frame sequences only and misses some clones. Where compared with another copy, unresolved V genes explain less than half of these, and the others have no known cause. D and trimming come from the DNA, and the V and J calls and clone size come from that table. Present in this sample are roughly 340,000 clones, 80% to 90% of which were seen just once. The biggest ten clones account for roughly 1% of the sample.

The V and J segments used are TRBV27 and TRBJ1-5, with 8 central nucleotides matching TRBD1. This sequence was found in a man aged 18 to 30 who had recovered from COVID-19. The sample taken for sequencing was PBMCs or T cells enriched from blood (not recorded which). CDR3 protein: CASSSDRDQPQHF. The DNA is TGTGCCAGCAGTTCGGACAGGGATCAGCCCCAGCATTTT.